These 4 T cell receptor beta chains originate from one sample sequenced in a study of blood T cells in healthy people across ages. Primed by a sample-barcoded 5' primer and a J-beta primer mix, a second PCR proceeded for roughly 6 to 12 cycles. A single record per CDR3 protein comes from TCRdb applying MiXCR to the 5' RACE reads. The data show about a million distinct CDR3 sequences, roughly half seen once. Sequenced: blood. The source of these receptors is an older woman in good health.

This clonotype was counted between two and nine times. The V call is TRBV7-2, the J call TRBJ2-4; D perhaps matches TRBD2 (5 bases). The CDR3 has 14 residues. With 1 base removed from V and 6 bases from J, the gap between germline ends came to 10 bases. Germline CDR1 is SGHTA and CDR2 is FQGNSA. The CDR3 DNA reads TGTGCCAGCAGCTTAGAAGAGGGAATAAACATTCAGTACTTC. Amino acids: CASSLEEGINIQYF.

V and J are TRBV12-3 or TRBV12-4 and TRBJ2-1; 8 bases align to TRBD2. The CDR3 covers 16 residues. V shed 0 bases and J 9 bases; nucleotides not matched to a gene: 10. The CDR3 protein is CASSLALTSGATEQFF. The CDR3 DNA reads as TGTGCCAGCAGTTTAGCCCTCACTAGCGGTGCCACTGAGCAGTTCTTC.

The V call is TRBV12-3 or TRBV12-4, the J call TRBJ2-3, with a tentative D call TRBD1 (6 bases). Trimming left V 5 bases short and J 3 bases short, with 15 bases between. CDR3 length: 15 residues. CDR3 coding DNA: TGTGCCAGCAGTAACGGACAGAGTAATACAGATACGCAGTATTTT. This gives the protein CASSNGQSNTDTQYF.

The chain has TRBV10-3 and TRBJ2-1; 10 positions agree with TRBD2. This CDR3 has 17 amino acids. V lost 10 bases, J lost 9 bases, and 21 bases stayed unmatched. The germline CDR1 and CDR2 sequences are ENHRY and SYGVKD. As DNA, the CDR3 is TGTGCCACCGCTAGTGGGCTAGCGGGAGATCCGGAAACTGAGCAGTTCTTC. Its translation is CATASGLAGDPETEQFF.